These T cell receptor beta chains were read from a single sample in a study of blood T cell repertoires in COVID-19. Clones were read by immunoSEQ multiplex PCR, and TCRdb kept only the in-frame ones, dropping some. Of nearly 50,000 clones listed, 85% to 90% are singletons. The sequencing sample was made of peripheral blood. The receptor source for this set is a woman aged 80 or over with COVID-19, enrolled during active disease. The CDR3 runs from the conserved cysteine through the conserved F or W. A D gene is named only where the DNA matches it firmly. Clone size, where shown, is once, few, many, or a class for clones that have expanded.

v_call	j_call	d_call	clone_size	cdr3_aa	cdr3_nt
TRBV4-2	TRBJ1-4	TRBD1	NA	CASSTRTGRGEKLFF	TGTGCCAGCAGCACCCGGACAGGGAGGGGTGAAAAACTGTTTTTT
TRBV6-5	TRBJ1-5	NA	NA	CASSYSRSNQPQHF	TGTGCCAGCAGTTACTCGAGGAGCAATCAGCCCCAGCATTTT
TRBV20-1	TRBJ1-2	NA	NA	CSASPPGENGYTF	TGCAGTGCTAGTCCCCCGGGGGAGAATGGCTACACCTTC
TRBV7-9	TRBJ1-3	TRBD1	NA	CASSSGRGSSGNTIYF	TGTGCCAGCAGCTCGGGCAGGGGGTCGTCTGGAAACACCATATATTTT
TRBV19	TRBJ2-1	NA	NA	CASSIVGQSYNEQFF	TGTGCCAGTAGTATAGTAGGACAGTCCTACAATGAGCAGTTCTTC
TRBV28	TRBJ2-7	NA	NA	CASSLPGEGSYEQYF	TGTGCCAGCAGTCTCCCGGGGGAAGGGTCCTACGAGCAGTACTTC
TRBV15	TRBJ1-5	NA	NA	CATSRWGGSQQPQHF	TGTGCCACCAGCAGGTGGGGCGGGAGTCAACAGCCCCAGCATTTT
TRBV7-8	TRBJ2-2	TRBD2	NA	CASSLRKAGAVSGELFF	TGTGCCAGCAGCTTAAGAAAGGCGGGAGCGGTATCCGGGGAGCTGTTTTTT
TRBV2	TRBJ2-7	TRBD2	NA	CASITTSGYYEQYF	TGTGCCAGCATTACCACTAGCGGATACTACGAGCAGTACTTC
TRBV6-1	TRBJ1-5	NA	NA	CASSEAGGLQPQHF	TGTGCCAGCAGTGAAGCGGGGGGACTCCAGCCCCAGCATTTT
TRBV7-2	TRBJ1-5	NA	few	CASSLPGNQPQHF	TGTGCCAGCAGCTTACCGGGAAATCAGCCCCAGCATTTT